The entry below describes one T cell receptor (beta chain). The J segment lost 2 bases and the V segment lost 4 bases, leaving 6 bases of the junction unmatched. Germline V gives CDR1 SGDLS, CDR2 YYNGEE. The length of the CDR3 is 16 residues. This specimen belongs to a study of cytomegalovirus exposure and HLA in healthy donors. PCR involved 60 Vbeta and 13 Jbeta primers. The repertoire was sequenced with immunoSEQ multiplex PCR; TCRdb's copy has only in-frame clones and lacks some. The table has about 140,000 clones, 73% seen once; the top ten hold over 1%. Material: PBMCs. This clonotype was sampled from a woman between 40 and 55 years old in good health and CMV-seronegative. V gene TRBV9 combines with J gene TRBJ2-2; 9 bases line up with TRBD1. CDR3 sequence (DNA): TGTGCCAGCAGCTTTCGGACAGGGGTAAACACCGGGGAGCTGTTTTTT. The encoded protein is CASSFRTGVNTGELFF.